This T cell receptor (beta chain) derives from a study of OX40 agonist ivuxolimab in advanced cancers. As for the study in general: Given to patients was ivuxolimab, an agonistic anti-OX40 (CD134) antibody. In this trial design, patients received ivuxolimab intravenously at 0.01 to 10 mg/kg every 2 weeks. Eligibility admitted prior anti-PD-1, anti-PD-L1 or anti-CTLA-4 therapy; roughly 37% had some.

Method: immunoSEQ multiplex PCR; TCRdb's copy keeps in-frame clones and lacks some. Here the sample spans 90,000 or so clones, 80% to 95% being singletons. V shed 0 bases, J shed 5 bases, and the junction held 4 bases outside the gene matches. This CDR3 has 15 residues. CDR1 is SGHRS and CDR2 is YFSETQ in the germline V gene. This clone has a handful of counts. Material: CD4+ or CD8+ T cells sorted from blood, obtained in a trial of the OX40 agonist ivuxolimab. This TCR was sampled from an adult with an advanced solid tumor such as melanoma, head and neck, liver or kidney cancer. The chain employs TRBV5-1 and TRBJ2-3, with 9 positions matching TRBD2. CDR3 region: CASSLVAGDKDTQYF. CDR3 DNA sequence: TGCGCCAGCAGCTTGGTAGCGGGAGATAAAGATACGCAGTATTTT.